This T cell receptor beta chain was retrieved from a study of T-cell memory formation after mild COVID-19. Notes on the study in general: Later expanders leaned CD4+, whereas day 15 to 85 contracting clones were balanced CD4/CD8. That cross-reactive memory joined was suggested by some responding clones appearing in pre-infection memory.

Constant-segment-primed 5'RACE gave TCR alpha and TCR beta cDNA libraries with sample barcodes and UMIs. TCRdb reprocessed the 5' RACE reads with MiXCR, giving one entry per CDR3 protein. Of about 300,000 distinct CDR3 sequences listed, roughly 19% are singletons. The CDR3 spans 15 residues. Germline CDR1 DFQATT, CDR2 SNEGSKA (reference sequence). The V and J ends lost 6 bases and 5 bases, in that order; junction bases with no gene match: 10. Points on this clonotype: The target antigen is unknown.

The sequenced sample was PBMCs or a T cell subset sorted from them (not recorded which). This TCR came from a man younger than 35 who had mild COVID-19 (a few samples of this study predate the infection). Cell type and time point are not known. This chain joins TRBV20-1 and TRBJ2-1; 10 bases match TRBD1. The CDR3 DNA sequence: TGCAGTGCGCACCCGGGACAGGGGATTGACAATGAGCAGTTCTTC. This sequence encodes CSAHPGQGIDNEQFF.